This T cell receptor beta chain comes out of a study of blood T cells in healthy people across ages. Whole-study results and caveats: With age, beta diversity per million T cells declined roughly linearly, significantly by around 43. TCR beta diversity tracked closely with naive T cell percentage.

V gave up 6 bases and J gave up 3 bases, with 16 bases separating them. Germline CDR1 MNHEY, CDR2 SVGAGI. The CDR3 is 15 amino acids. The second PCR ran about 6 to 11 cycles with a sample-barcoded 5' primer and J-beta primers. A single record per CDR3 protein comes from TCRdb applying MiXCR to the 5' RACE reads. The sample yields approximately 800,000 distinct CDR3 sequences, roughly 40% seen once. A word on this clonotype: Its antigen is unidentified.

Sequenced: blood. This receptor was taken from a man between 18 and 35 years old in good health. This chain connects TRBV6-5 to TRBJ2-3, with D possibly matching TRBD2 (7 bases). CDR3 nucleotides: TGTGCCAGCAGAGACGGACTAGGGGGGACAGATACGCAGTATTTT. The encoded protein is CASRDGLGGTDTQYF.